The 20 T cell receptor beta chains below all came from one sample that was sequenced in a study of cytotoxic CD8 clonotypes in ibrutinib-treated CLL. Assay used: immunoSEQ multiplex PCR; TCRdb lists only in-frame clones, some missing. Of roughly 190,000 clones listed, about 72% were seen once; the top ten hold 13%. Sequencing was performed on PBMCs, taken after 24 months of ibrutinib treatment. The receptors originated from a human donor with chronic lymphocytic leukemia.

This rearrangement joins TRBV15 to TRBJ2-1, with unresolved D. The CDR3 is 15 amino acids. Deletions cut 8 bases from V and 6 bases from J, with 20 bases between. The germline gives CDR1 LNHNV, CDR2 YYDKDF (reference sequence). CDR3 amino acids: CATGTVVGFPNEQFF. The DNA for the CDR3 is TGTGCCACCGGCACGGTCGTAGGCTTTCCCAATGAGCAGTTCTTC.

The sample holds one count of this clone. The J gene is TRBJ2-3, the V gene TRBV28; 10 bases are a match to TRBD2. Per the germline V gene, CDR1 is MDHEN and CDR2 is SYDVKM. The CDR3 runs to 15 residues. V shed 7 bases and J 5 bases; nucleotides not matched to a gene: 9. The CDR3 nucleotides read TGTGCCAGCACGAGCGGGAGGGCCGACAGAGATACGCAGTATTTT. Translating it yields CASTSGRADRDTQYF.

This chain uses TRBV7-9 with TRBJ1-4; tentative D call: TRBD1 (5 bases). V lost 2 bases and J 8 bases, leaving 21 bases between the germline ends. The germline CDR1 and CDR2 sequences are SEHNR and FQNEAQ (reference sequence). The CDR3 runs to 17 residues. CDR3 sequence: CASSLTLRHRPTEKLFF. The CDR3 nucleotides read TGTGCCAGCAGCTTAACTTTGAGGCACAGGCCCACAGAAAAACTGTTTTTT.

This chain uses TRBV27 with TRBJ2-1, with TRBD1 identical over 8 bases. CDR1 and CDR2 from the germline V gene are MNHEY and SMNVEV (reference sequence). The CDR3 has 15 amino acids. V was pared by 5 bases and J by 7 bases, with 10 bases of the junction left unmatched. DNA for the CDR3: TGTGCCAGCAGTGCCGGGACAGGTCTAGTAAATGAGCAGTTCTTC. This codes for CASSAGTGLVNEQFF.

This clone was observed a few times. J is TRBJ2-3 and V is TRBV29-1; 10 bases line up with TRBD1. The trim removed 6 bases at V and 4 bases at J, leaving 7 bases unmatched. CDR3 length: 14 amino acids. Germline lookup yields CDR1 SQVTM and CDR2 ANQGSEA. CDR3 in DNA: TGCAGCGTCGGGGACAGGGGCGGATCAGATACGCAGTATTTT. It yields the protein CSVGDRGGSDTQYF.

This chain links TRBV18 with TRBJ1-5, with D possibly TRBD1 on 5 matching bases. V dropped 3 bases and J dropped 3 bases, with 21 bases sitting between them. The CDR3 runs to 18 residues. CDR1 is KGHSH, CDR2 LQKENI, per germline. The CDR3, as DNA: TGTGCCAGCTCACCCACTGGGTCCGGGGGATCTCTCAATCAGCCCCAGCATTTT. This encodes CASSPTGSGGSLNQPQHF.

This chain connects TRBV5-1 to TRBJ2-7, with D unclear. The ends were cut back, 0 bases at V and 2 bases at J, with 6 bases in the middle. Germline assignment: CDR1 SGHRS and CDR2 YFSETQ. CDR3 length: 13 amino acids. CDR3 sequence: CASSLVAAYEQYF. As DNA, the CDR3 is TGCGCCAGCAGCTTGGTTGCAGCCTACGAGCAGTACTTC.

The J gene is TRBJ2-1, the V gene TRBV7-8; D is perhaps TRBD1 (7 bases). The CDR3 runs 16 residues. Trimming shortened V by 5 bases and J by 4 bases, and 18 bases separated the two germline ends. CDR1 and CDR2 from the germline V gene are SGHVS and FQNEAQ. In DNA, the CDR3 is TGTGCCAGCAGCCCTAGGGGGGACAGACTATACAATGAGCAGTTCTTC. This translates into CASSPRGDRLYNEQFF.

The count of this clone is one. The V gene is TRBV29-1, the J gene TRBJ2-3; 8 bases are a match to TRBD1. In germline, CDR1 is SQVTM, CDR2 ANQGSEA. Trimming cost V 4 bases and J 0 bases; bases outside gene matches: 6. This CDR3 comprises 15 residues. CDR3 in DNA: TGCAGCGTTGGGACAGGGCGACCTAGCACAGATACGCAGTATTTT. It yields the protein CSVGTGRPSTDTQYF.

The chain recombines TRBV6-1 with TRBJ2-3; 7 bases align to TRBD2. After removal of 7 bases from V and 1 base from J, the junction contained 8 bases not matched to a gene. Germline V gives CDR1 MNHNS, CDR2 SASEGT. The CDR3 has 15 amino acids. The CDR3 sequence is CASIKVAGGTDTQYF. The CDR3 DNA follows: TGTGCCAGCATCAAAGTGGCGGGAGGCACAGATACGCAGTATTTT.

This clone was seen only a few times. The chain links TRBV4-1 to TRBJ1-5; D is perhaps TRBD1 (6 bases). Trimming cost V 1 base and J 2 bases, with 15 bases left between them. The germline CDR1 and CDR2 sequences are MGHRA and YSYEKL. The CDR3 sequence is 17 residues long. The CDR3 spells CASSQAPWRGGNQPQHF. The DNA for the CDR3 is TGCGCCAGCAGCCAAGCCCCGTGGAGGGGGGGCAATCAGCCCCAGCATTTT.

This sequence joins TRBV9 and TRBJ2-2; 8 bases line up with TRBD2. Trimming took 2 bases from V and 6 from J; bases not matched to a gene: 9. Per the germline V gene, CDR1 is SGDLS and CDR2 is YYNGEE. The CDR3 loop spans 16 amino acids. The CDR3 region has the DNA TGTGCCAGCAGCGTTACTAGCGGCGTAGTCGCCGGGGAGCTGTTTTTT. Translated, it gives CASSVTSGVVAGELFF. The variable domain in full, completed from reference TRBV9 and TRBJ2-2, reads DSGVTQTPKHLITATGQRVTLRCSPRSGDLSVYWYQQSLDQGLQFLIQYYNGEERAKGNILERFSAQQFPDLHSELNLSSLELGDSALYFCASSVTSGVVAGELFFGEGSRLTVL.

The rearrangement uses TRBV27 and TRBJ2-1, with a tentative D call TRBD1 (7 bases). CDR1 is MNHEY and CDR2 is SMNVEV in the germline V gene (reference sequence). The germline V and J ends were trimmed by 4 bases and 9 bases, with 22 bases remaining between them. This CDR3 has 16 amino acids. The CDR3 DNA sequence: TGTGCCAGCAGTTCCGGACAGGCCCGGGGGAAGAGTGAGCAGTTCTTC. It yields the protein CASSSGQARGKSEQFF.

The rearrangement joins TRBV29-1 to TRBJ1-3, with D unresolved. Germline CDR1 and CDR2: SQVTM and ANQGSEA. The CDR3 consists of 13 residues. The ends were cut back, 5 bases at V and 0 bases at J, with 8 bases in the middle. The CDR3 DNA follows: TGCAGCGTTAACATAAACTCTGGAAACACCATATATTTT. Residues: CSVNINSGNTIYF.

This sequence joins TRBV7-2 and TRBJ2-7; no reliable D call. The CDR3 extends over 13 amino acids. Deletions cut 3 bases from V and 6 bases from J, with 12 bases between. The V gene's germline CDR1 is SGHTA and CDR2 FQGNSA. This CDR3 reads CASSFLGLGEQYF. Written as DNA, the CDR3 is TGTGCCAGCAGCTTTTTGGGTCTGGGCGAGCAGTACTTC.

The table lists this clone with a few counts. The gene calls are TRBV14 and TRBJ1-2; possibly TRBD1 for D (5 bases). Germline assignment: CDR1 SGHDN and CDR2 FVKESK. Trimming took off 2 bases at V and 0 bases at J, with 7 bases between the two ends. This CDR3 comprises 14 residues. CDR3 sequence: CASSQQGTNYGYTF. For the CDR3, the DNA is TGTGCCAGCAGCCAACAGGGCACTAACTATGGCTACACCTTC.

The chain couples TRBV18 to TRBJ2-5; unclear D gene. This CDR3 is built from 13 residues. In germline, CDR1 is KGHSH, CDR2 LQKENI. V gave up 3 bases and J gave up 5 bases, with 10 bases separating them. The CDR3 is CASSPGGKETQYF. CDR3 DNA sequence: TGTGCCAGCTCACCGGGTGGGAAGGAGACCCAGTACTTC.

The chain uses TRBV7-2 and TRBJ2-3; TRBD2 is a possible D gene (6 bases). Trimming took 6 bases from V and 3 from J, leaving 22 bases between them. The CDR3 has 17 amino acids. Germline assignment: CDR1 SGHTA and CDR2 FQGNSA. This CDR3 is CASSSAGGNRLTDTQYF. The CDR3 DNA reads TGTGCCAGCAGTTCCGCCGGGGGTAACCGACTTACAGATACGCAGTATTTT.

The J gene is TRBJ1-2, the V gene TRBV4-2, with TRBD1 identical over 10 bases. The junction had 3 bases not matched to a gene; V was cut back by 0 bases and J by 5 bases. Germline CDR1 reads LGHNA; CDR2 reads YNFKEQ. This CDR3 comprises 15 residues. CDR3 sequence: CASSQDWTGGYGYTF. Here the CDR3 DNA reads TGTGCCAGCAGCCAAGATTGGACAGGGGGGTATGGCTACACCTTC.

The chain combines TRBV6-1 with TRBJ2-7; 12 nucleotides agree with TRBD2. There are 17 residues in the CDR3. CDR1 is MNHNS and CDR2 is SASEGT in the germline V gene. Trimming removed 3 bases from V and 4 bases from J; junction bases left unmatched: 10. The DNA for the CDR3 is TGTGCCAGCAGTGAGCCTAGCGGGAGGGGTACTCTTTACGAGCAGTACTTC. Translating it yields CASSEPSGRGTLYEQYF.